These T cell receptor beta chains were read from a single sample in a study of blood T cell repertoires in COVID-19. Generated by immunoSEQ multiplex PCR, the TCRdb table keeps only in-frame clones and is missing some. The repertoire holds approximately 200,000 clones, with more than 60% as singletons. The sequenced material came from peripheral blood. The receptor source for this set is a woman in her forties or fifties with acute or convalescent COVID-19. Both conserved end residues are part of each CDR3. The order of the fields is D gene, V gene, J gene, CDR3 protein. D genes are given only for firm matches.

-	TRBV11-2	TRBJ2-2	CASSLAGRQNTGELFF
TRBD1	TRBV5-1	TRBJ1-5	CASSLGQGVNQPQHF
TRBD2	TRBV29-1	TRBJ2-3	CSGSVGGGGIEGADTQYF
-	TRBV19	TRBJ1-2	CASSIDLTGLYGYTF
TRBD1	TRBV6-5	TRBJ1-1	CASSYRGQANTEAFF
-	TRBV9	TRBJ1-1	CASSAGGMTEAFF
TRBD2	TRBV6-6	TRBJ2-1	CASSYPLAGGSNEQFF
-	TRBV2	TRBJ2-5	CASSERTGKETQYF
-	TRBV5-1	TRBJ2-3	CASRLSTDTQYF
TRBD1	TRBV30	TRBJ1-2	CAWSVRFNRGRGGDGYTF
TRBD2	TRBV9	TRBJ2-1	CASSSRTSSSGNEQFF
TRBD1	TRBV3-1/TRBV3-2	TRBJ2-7	CASSRNGQGADEQYF
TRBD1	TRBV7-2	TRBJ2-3	CASSATGTGILDTQYF
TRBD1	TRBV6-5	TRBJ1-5	CASWDRGLDQPQHF
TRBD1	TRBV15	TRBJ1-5	CATSRGQGNQPQHF
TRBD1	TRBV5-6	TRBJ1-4	CASSPGQGRANEKLFF
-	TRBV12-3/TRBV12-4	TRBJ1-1	CASSSGYTEAFF
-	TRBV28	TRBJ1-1	CASGTRPFSNTEAFF
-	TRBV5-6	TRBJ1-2	CASSLVVFRGTNYGYTF
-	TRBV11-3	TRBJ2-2	CASRLGGNTGELFF
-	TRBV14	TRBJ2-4	CASSQEVGGAKNIQYF
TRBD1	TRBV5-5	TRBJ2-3	CASSSRPGRGTDTQYF
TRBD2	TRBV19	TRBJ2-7	CASSIAYPGLARPYEQYF
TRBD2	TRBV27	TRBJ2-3	CASSLTGTSSTDTQYF
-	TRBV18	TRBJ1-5	CASSPQGPDQPQHF
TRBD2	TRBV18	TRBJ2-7	CASSEYSGRADEQYF
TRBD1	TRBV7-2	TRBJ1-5	CASSLEGQGGQPQHF
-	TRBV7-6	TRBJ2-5	CASSPRGQGRETQYF
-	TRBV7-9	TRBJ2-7	CASSLTGGHYEQYF
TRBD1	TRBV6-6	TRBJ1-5	CASRRQGTGNQPQHF
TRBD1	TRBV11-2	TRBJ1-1	CASNPGQEMINTEAFF
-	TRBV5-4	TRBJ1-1	CASSSKGQSFSEAFF
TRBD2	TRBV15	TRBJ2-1	CATSRTSGINNEQFF
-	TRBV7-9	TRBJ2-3	CASSPGGTARTDTQYF
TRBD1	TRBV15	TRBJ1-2	CATSRDLNTGDYGYTF
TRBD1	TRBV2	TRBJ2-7	CASTPDRAYEQYF
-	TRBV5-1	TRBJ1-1	CASSLAGGYTEAFF
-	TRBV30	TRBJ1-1	CAWSSGVRTEAFF
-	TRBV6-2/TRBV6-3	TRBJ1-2	CASSYALTPGNYGYTF
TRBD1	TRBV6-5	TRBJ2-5	CASSLTGGSETQYF
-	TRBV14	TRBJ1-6	CASSPLSHYNSPLHF
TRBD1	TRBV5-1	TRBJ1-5	CASSSTGDNQPQHF
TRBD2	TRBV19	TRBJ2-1	CASSRPGTSGSRSEQFF